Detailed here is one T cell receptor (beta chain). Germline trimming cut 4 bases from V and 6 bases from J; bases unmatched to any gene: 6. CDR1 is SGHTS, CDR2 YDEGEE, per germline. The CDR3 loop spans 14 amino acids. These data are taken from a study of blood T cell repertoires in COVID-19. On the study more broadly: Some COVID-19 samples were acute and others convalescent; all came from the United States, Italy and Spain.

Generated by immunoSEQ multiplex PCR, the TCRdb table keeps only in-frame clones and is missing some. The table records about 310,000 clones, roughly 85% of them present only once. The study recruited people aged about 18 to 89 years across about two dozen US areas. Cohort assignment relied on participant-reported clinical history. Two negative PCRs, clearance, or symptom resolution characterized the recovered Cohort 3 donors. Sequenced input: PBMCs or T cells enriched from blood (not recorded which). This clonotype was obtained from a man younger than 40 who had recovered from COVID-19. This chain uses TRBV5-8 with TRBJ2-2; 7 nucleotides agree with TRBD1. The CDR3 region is CASSLRDRAGELFF. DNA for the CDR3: TGTGCCAGCAGCCTGAGGGACAGAGCCGGGGAGCTGTTTTTT.